These 12 T cell receptor beta chains came from one sample sequenced in a study of blood T cell repertoires in COVID-19. Only in-frame clones appear in the TCRdb table, and some are missing; sequencing was by immunoSEQ multiplex PCR. The data show 350,000 to 450,000 clones, around nine tenths seen once. The sample was PBMCs or T cells enriched from blood (not recorded which). The receptors here all came from a woman younger than 35 who had been exposed to COVID-19.

The V and J genes are TRBV28 and TRBJ2-1; 8 bases align to TRBD2. Germline V lookup: CDR1 MDHEN, CDR2 SYDVKM. Trimming at V came to 5 bases and at J to 1 base, leaving 4 bases not matched to a gene. The CDR3 length is 15 residues. The DNA of the CDR3 is TGTGCCAGCAGTCTTAAGCGGGAGTCCTACAATGAGCAGTTCTTC. Translating it yields CASSLKRESYNEQFF. Full variable domain (outside the CDR3, taken from reference TRBV28 and TRBJ2-1): DVKVTQSSRYLVKRTGEKVFLECVQDMDHENMFWYRQDPGLGLRLIYFSYDVKMKEKGDIPEGYSVSREKKERFSLILESASTNQTSMYLCASSLKRESYNEQFFGPGTRLTVL.

This clone was seen only a few times. The chain is built from TRBV13 and TRBJ2-5; no reliable D call. This CDR3 is built from 13 residues. The V end lost 5 bases, the J end lost 3 bases, and 10 bases lay between the germline ends. CDR1 and CDR2 from the germline V gene are PRHDT and FYEKMQ (reference sequence). Here the CDR3 DNA reads TGTGCCAGCAGCCCTAGGATCGAAGAGACCCAGTACTTC. This encodes CASSPRIEETQYF. Full variable domain (remainder filled in from reference TRBV13 and TRBJ2-5): AAGVIQSPRHLIKEKRETATLKCYPIPRHDTVYWYQQGPGQDPQFLISFYEKMQSDKGSIPDRFSAQQFSDYHSELNMSSLELGDSALYFCASSPRIEETQYFGPGTRLLVL.

The chain employs TRBV12-3 or TRBV12-4 and TRBJ1-2; the D gene is possibly TRBD1 (6 bases). This CDR3 contains 13 residues. Trimming took off 5 bases at V and 4 bases at J, with 11 bases between the two ends. The CDR3 protein is CASSLQGLYGYTF. CDR3 DNA: TGTGCCAGCAGTCTTCAGGGGCTCTATGGCTACACCTTC.

This clone was detected once. The chain carries TRBV5-5 and TRBJ1-5; D gene uncertain. Germline lookup yields CDR1 SGHKS and CDR2 YYEKEE (reference sequence). Trimming pared 4 bases from V and 4 bases from J, leaving 3 bases between. The CDR3 consists of 11 residues. The CDR3 is CASSTNQPQHF. CDR3 coding DNA: TGTGCCAGCAGCACTAATCAGCCCCAGCATTTT.

The V gene is TRBV5-1, the J gene TRBJ2-5; D might be TRBD2 (5 bases). V gave up 4 bases and J gave up 0 bases, with 13 bases separating them. The CDR3 has 15 amino acids. Looked up from germline, CDR1 is SGHRS and CDR2 is YFSETQ. CDR3 loop: CASSPPDYYQETQYF. CDR3 coding DNA: TGCGCCAGCAGCCCCCCCGACTACTACCAAGAGACCCAGTACTTC. The whole variable domain, remainder taken from reference TRBV5-1 and TRBJ2-5, is KAGVTQTPRYLIKTRGQQVTLSCSPISGHRSVSWYQQTPGQGLQFLFEYFSETQRNKGNFPGRFSGRQFSNSRSEMNVSTLELGDSALYLCASSPPDYYQETQYFGPGTRLLVL.

The V call is TRBV11-2, the J call TRBJ2-3; the match to TRBD2 covers 13 bases. V shed 8 bases and J 2 bases; nucleotides not matched to a gene: 7. The CDR3 is 16 amino acids. Germline values: CDR1 SGHAT, CDR2 FQNNGV. CDR3 coding DNA: TGTGCCAGCCGATCTGGGACTAGCGGGACCACAGATACGCAGTATTTT. Amino acid sequence: CASRSGTSGTTDTQYF.

This sequence joins TRBV5-6 and TRBJ1-1, with D uncertain. Germline lookup yields CDR1 SGHDT and CDR2 YYEEEE. The CDR3 has 15 amino acids. V was cut by 1 base and J by 7 bases, with 17 bases left in between. CDR3: CASSLLGETFIEAFF. The CDR3 nucleotides read TGTGCCAGCAGCTTGCTGGGCGAGACCTTTATTGAAGCTTTCTTT.

This chain connects TRBV28 to TRBJ2-7, with a weak D call TRBD2 (5 bases). The V end lost 6 bases, the J end lost 1 base, and 13 bases lay between the germline ends. Germline-derived CDR1 and CDR2 are MDHEN and SYDVKM. There are 14 residues in the CDR3. The CDR3 nucleotides are TGTGCCAGCAGCAAACTAGGTTTGTCCTACGAGCAGTACTTC. Protein: CASSKLGLSYEQYF.

This rearrangement joins TRBV7-9 to TRBJ2-1, with a possible D match to TRBD2 (6 bases). The germline V and J ends were trimmed by 5 bases and 3 bases, with 17 bases remaining between them. This CDR3 comprises 16 residues. Per germline, CDR1 SEHNR and CDR2 FQNEAQ (reference sequence). The CDR3 reads CASSLMGGEGYNEQFF. The CDR3 DNA sequence: TGTGCCAGCAGCCTCATGGGGGGAGAGGGCTACAATGAGCAGTTCTTC. Supplemented by reference TRBV7-9 and TRBJ2-1, the full variable domain reads DTGVSQNPRHKITKRGQNVTFRCDPISEHNRLYWYRQTLGQGPEFLTYFQNEAQLEKSRLLSDRFSAERPKGSFSTLEIQRTEQGDSAMYLCASSLMGGEGYNEQFFGPGTRLTVL.

In its sample, this clone was seen once. The V call is TRBV6-1, the J call TRBJ2-4, with TRBD1 matching over 9 bases. The CDR3 loop spans 14 amino acids. Trimming cost V 1 base and J 7 bases; bases outside gene matches: 2. Germline-derived CDR1 and CDR2 are MNHNS and SASEGT. This CDR3 reads CASSEVQGANIQYF. The CDR3 region has the DNA TGTGCCAGCAGTGAAGTACAGGGGGCTAACATTCAGTACTTC.

V and J are TRBV28 and TRBJ1-1; D is perhaps TRBD1 (5 bases). This CDR3 contains 15 residues. Germline loops: CDR1 MDHEN, CDR2 SYDVKM. V lost 1 base, J lost 5 bases, and 14 bases lay in between. CDR3 in DNA: TGTGCCAGCAGTTTATTGTCAGGGTTCAGTACTGAAGCTTTCTTT. Translation gives CASSLLSGFSTEAFF. Complete variable domain (other parts from reference TRBV28 and TRBJ1-1): DVKVTQSSRYLVKRTGEKVFLECVQDMDHENMFWYRQDPGLGLRLIYFSYDVKMKEKGDIPEGYSVSREKKERFSLILESASTNQTSMYLCASSLLSGFSTEAFFGQGTRLTVV.

The V gene is TRBV29-1, the J gene TRBJ1-3; D call uncertain. The ends were cut back, 6 bases at V and 1 base at J, with 10 bases in the middle. The CDR3 totals 13 residues. In germline, CDR1 is SQVTM, CDR2 ANQGSEA. In DNA form, the CDR3 reads TGCAGCGTGATAGTTTCGTCTGGAAACACCATATATTTT. Translation gives CSVIVSSGNTIYF.